This T cell receptor (beta chain) was recovered during a study of early T cells in non-severe SARS-CoV-2 infection. Study-wide background: Sequencing input comprised bulk RNA from unsorted whole blood; chain pairing was not available.

Attachment of unique molecular identifiers to individual cDNA molecules was performed. TCRdb re-called the 5' RACE reads through MiXCR, storing one row per CDR3 protein. Here the sample spans more than 55,000 distinct CDR3 sequences, about 8.9% being singletons. The TCR comes from an adult who was a healthcare worker with PCR-confirmed SARS-CoV-2 infection or an uninfected control (not recorded which). The sample comprised whole blood.

In nucleotides, the CDR3 is TGTGCCAGCAGCCCTCGCGCAGCCCCACAGGCGGGGGGGCGAGAGACCCAGTACTTC. Translating it yields CASSPRAAPQAGGRETQYF. This rearrangement joins TRBV7-9 to TRBJ2-5; 9 bases fit TRBD2. The CDR3 is 19 amino acids. Per the germline V gene, CDR1 is SEHNR and CDR2 is FQNEAQ (reference sequence). V shed 5 bases and J 4 bases; nucleotides not matched to a gene: 20. The full variable domain, in which reference TRBV7-9 and TRBJ2-5 provide the parts outside the CDR3, is DTGVSQNPRHKITKRGQNVTFRCDPISEHNRLYWYRQTLGQGPEFLTYFQNEAQLEKSRLLSDRFSAERPKGSFSTLEIQRTEQGDSAMYLCASSPRAAPQAGGRETQYFGPGTRLLVL.